This is a list of T cell receptor beta chains from one sample in a study of response to subunit inactivated influenza vaccine. TCRdb re-derived calls from the RT-PCR reads in MiXCR, one entry per CDR3 protein. The data contain about 180,000 distinct CDR3 sequences, roughly a tenth of them singletons. The source was CD8+ T cells sorted from PBMCs, collected 23 to 25 months after vaccination. The origin of the receptors is a man between 50 and 69 years old who received an inactivated influenza vaccine. The CDR3 runs from the conserved cysteine through the conserved F or W. Each record gives: J gene, V gene, CDR3 length, D gene, clone size, CDR3 protein, CDR3 DNA. A D gene is named only where the DNA matches it firmly. For some rows the clone size is stated as once, few or many, or as a class when expanded; others skip it.

J: TRBJ2-3; V: TRBV27; length: 15; D: -; size: few; CDR3: CASSPRGWSTDTQYF; DNA: TGTGCCAGCAGTCCCCGGGGGTGGAGCACAGATACGCAGTATTTT
J: TRBJ2-5; V: TRBV18; length: 12; D: -; size: many; CDR3: CASSPPRETQYF; DNA: TGTGCCAGCTCACCACCGCGAGAGACCCAGTACTTC
J: TRBJ2-1; V: TRBV6-2/TRBV6-3; length: 14; D: TRBD2; size: few; CDR3: CASRTTSGIGEQFF; DNA: TGTGCCAGCAGGACCACTAGCGGGATCGGAGAGCAGTTCTTC
J: TRBJ2-6; V: TRBV28; length: 17; D: -; size: -; CDR3: CASSSWQGSSGANVLTF; DNA: TGTGCCAGCAGTTCATGGCAGGGAAGCTCTGGGGCCAACGTCCTGACTTTC
J: TRBJ2-2; V: TRBV7-9; length: 17; D: TRBD2; size: -; CDR3: CASSFGLQRENTGELFF; DNA: TGTGCCAGCAGCTTCGGGTTGCAGCGGGAGAACACCGGGGAGCTGTTTTTT
J: TRBJ2-3; V: TRBV7-9; length: 17; D: TRBD1; size: few; CDR3: CASSLPRTGSSTDTQYF; DNA: TGTGCCAGCAGCTTACCCCGGACAGGGTCTAGCACAGATACGCAGTATTTT
J: TRBJ1-6; V: TRBV3-1; length: 16; D: TRBD1; size: -; CDR3: CASSQVIGTGSSPLHF; DNA: TGTGCCAGCAGCCAAGTTATTGGGACAGGGAGTTCACCCCTCCACTTT
J: TRBJ2-2; V: TRBV4-3; length: 14; D: -; size: few; CDR3: CASSPPAVPGELFF; DNA: TGCGCCAGCAGCCCCCCGGCCGTCCCCGGGGAGCTGTTTTTT
J: TRBJ2-1; V: TRBV27; length: 14; D: TRBD1; size: few; CDR3: CASQDRVWFNEQFF; DNA: TGTGCCAGTCAGGACAGGGTCTGGTTCAATGAGCAGTTCTTC
J: TRBJ1-2; V: TRBV6-1; length: 16; D: -; size: few; CDR3: CASSHGRGFIDYGYTF; DNA: TGTGCCAGCAGTCATGGAAGGGGTTTCATTGACTATGGCTACACCTTC
J: TRBJ1-2; V: TRBV28; length: 17; D: -; size: many; CDR3: CASSPPPMATPNYGYTF; DNA: TGTGCCAGCAGCCCTCCACCTATGGCAACCCCTAACTATGGCTACACCTTC
J: TRBJ1-5; V: TRBV12-3/TRBV12-4; length: 14; D: -; size: few; CDR3: CASSWREGDQPQHF; DNA: TGTGCCAGCAGTTGGAGGGAGGGGGATCAGCCCCAGCATTTT
J: TRBJ2-1; V: TRBV15; length: 16; D: -; size: few; CDR3: CATSRDWAGAVNEQFF; DNA: TGTGCCACCAGCAGAGATTGGGCAGGGGCTGTCAATGAGCAGTTCTTC
J: TRBJ1-3; V: TRBV7-8; length: 15; D: TRBD1; size: few; CDR3: CASSLGTGPLNTIYF; DNA: TGTGCCAGCAGCTTAGGGACAGGGCCTTTAAACACCATATATTTT
J: TRBJ2-3; V: TRBV2; length: 17; D: TRBD2; size: few; CDR3: CASPGLAGAVSTDTQYF; DNA: TGTGCCAGCCCAGGACTAGCGGGGGCCGTGAGCACAGATACGCAGTATTTT
J: TRBJ2-7; V: TRBV6-1; length: 15; D: TRBD2; size: few; CDR3: CASSQTSGRHYEQYF; DNA: TGTGCCAGCAGCCAAACTAGCGGCCGTCACTACGAGCAGTACTTC
J: TRBJ2-2; V: TRBV28; length: 15; D: -; size: few; CDR3: CASSPTGRGTGELFF; DNA: TGTGCCAGCAGCCCGACAGGAAGGGGAACCGGGGAGCTGTTTTTT
J: TRBJ2-7; V: TRBV6-5; length: 14; D: -; size: many; CDR3: CASSYSRGGNEQYF; DNA: TGTGCCAGCAGTTACTCCCGGGGTGGAAACGAGCAGTACTTC
J: TRBJ2-5; V: TRBV28; length: 14; D: -; size: -; CDR3: CASSSFLGEETQYF; DNA: TGTGCCAGCAGTTCTTTTCTCGGGGAGGAGACCCAGTACTTC
J: TRBJ2-7; V: TRBV7-9; length: 15; D: -; size: few; CDR3: CASSLAGKPSYEQYF; DNA: TGTGCCAGCAGCTTAGCGGGTAAGCCCTCCTACGAGCAGTACTTC
J: TRBJ2-1; V: TRBV9; length: 15; D: -; size: -; CDR3: CASSDRASRDNEQFF; DNA: TGTGCCAGCAGCGATCGGGCCTCCCGGGACAATGAGCAGTTCTTC
J: TRBJ1-5; V: TRBV20-1; length: 14; D: -; size: -; CDR3: CSASAHPSNQPQHF; DNA: TGCAGTGCTAGTGCCCACCCTAGCAATCAGCCCCAGCATTTT